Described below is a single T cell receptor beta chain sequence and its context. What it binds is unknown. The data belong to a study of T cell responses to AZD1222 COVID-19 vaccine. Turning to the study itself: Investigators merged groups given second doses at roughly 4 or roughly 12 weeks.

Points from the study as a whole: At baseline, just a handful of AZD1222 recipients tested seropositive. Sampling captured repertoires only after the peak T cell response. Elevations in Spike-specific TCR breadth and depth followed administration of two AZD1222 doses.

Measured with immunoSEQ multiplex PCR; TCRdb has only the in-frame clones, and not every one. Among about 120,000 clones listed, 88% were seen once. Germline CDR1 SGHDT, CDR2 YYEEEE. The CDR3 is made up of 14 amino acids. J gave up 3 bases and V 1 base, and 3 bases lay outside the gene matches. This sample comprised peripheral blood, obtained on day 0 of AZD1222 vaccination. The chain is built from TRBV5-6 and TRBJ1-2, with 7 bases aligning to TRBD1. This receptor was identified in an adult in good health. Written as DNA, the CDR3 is TGTGCCAGCAGCTTGACAGGGGTGGACTATGGCTACACCTTC. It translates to CASSLTGVDYGYTF. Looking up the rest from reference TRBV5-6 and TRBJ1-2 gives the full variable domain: DAGVTQSPTHLIKTRGQQVTLRCSPKSGHDTVSWYQQALGQGPQFIFQYYEEEERQRGNFPDRFSGHQFPNYSSELNVNALLLGDSALYLCASSLTGVDYGYTFGSGTRLTVV.